This T cell receptor (beta chain) was recovered during a study of Graves' ophthalmopathy and Graves' hyperthyroidism. This clonotype came up many times. CDR3 regions of TCR beta were amplified from RNA transcripts. HTBI-primed RT-PCR formed the first round, and a multiplex PCR formed the second. TCRdb re-called the multiplex PCR reads through MiXCR, storing one row per CDR3 protein. The data show around 600,000 distinct CDR3 sequences, with more than 40% seen just once and roughly 3% held by the top ten. The germline V gene encodes CDR1 SGHVS and CDR2 FQNEAQ. CDR3 size: 13 residues. V was shortened by 5 bases and J by 0 bases, with 7 bases between the two germline ends.

J is TRBJ1-2 and V is TRBV7-8; D remains ambiguous. Sequences were obtained from peripheral blood. The source of this sequence is an adult man with Graves' ophthalmopathy. The CDR3 spells CASSEGANYGYTF. As DNA, the CDR3 is TGTGCCAGCAGCGAGGGAGCTAACTATGGCTACACCTTC.